The present TCR beta chain was sequenced within a study of OX40 agonist ivuxolimab in advanced cancers. In the study overall: The costimulatory receptor OX40 (CD134) was targeted by ivuxolimab, a fully human IgG2 agonistic monoclonal antibody. Intravenous ivuxolimab was administered to patients every 2 weeks at six dose levels: 0.01, 0.1, 0.3, 1.5, 3 and 10 mg/kg. Of the 50 to 55 dose-escalation patients, hepatocellular carcinoma was present in about 20, melanoma in around 15, renal cell carcinoma in 9 and head and neck cancer in 9. A male proportion of roughly 80% and a mean age of 60 years, ranging from about 20 to 85, were recorded for the dose-escalation cohort. Prior anti-PD-1, anti-PD-L1 or anti-CTLA-4 therapy was permitted, and checkpoint inhibitors had been received by about two fifths of dose-escalation patients. Three dose-escalation patients achieved partial responses, one with hepatocellular carcinoma and two with cutaneous melanoma. The purpose of peripheral TCRbeta sequencing was to test whether ivuxolimab changed TCR sequence diversity and led to clonal T-cell expansion. The monotherapy dose-escalation portion (N of about 50 patients) of the phase I ivuxolimab trial is reported in the paper. Findings and caveats that apply to the study as a whole: In the 0.1-3.0 mg/kg groups, partial responders had among the lowest normalized peripheral clonal expansion, particularly in CD8+ T cells. Low levels of normalized T-cell clonal expansion were also seen in some patients who did not respond. At doses from 0.1 to 3.0 mg/kg, clonal expansion was seen in both CD4+ and CD8+ blood T cells between baseline and week 6. Antigen specificity was not determined for the clonally expanded peripheral T cells. After ivuxolimab, CD8+ T cells had more expanded clones than CD4+ T cells on average.

V was cut back by 3 bases and J by 0 bases, leaving a gap of 8 bases between them. CDR1 and CDR2 (MGHRA, YSYEKL) derive from the germline V gene. The cysteine opens and the phenylalanine closes a CDR3 of 15 amino acids. CDR3 DNA is the only sequence kept; it has 45 bases, read in frame from the first base. Patients with autoimmune disease history or receiving systemic immunosuppression were excluded from the trial. Peripheral blood for TCR sequencing was collected from all dose cohorts at baseline, on cycle 4 day 1, and on cycle 7 day 1. The samples were taken from a phase I, first-in-human, multicenter, open-label dose-escalation trial of ivuxolimab. Adults with locally advanced or metastatic head and neck squamous cell, hepatocellular, melanoma or renal cell carcinoma were enrolled in the trial. Before TCR sequencing, CD4+ T cells and CD8+ T cells were sorted from peripheral blood as separate populations.

To sequence the TCRbeta CDR3 region, genomic DNA was isolated from the sorted cells. The immunoSEQ Assay was used for sequencing of TCRbeta CDR3 regions. In its TCRdb copy, this immuneACCESS table keeps in-frame sequences only and misses some clones. Where compared with another copy, unresolved V genes explain less than half of these, and the others have no known cause. The sample table contains around 80,000 clones; only one count was recorded for roughly 86% of them. The ten biggest clones cover under 3% of the sample. As to this clone: Its recognized antigen is unknown. Nothing much larger sits one base from this clone, and base qualities are not available.

The sample here was CD4+ or CD8+ T cells sorted from blood, taken in a trial of the OX40 agonist ivuxolimab. The chain was built from TRBV4-1 and TRBJ2-2; the D gene remains uncertain. This TCR came from an adult with an advanced solid tumor such as melanoma, head and neck, liver or kidney cancer. The DNA sequence is TGCGCCAGCAGCCAGAGGAGACCGAACACCGGGGAGCTGTTTTTT. Its protein reads: CASSQRRPNTGELFF.